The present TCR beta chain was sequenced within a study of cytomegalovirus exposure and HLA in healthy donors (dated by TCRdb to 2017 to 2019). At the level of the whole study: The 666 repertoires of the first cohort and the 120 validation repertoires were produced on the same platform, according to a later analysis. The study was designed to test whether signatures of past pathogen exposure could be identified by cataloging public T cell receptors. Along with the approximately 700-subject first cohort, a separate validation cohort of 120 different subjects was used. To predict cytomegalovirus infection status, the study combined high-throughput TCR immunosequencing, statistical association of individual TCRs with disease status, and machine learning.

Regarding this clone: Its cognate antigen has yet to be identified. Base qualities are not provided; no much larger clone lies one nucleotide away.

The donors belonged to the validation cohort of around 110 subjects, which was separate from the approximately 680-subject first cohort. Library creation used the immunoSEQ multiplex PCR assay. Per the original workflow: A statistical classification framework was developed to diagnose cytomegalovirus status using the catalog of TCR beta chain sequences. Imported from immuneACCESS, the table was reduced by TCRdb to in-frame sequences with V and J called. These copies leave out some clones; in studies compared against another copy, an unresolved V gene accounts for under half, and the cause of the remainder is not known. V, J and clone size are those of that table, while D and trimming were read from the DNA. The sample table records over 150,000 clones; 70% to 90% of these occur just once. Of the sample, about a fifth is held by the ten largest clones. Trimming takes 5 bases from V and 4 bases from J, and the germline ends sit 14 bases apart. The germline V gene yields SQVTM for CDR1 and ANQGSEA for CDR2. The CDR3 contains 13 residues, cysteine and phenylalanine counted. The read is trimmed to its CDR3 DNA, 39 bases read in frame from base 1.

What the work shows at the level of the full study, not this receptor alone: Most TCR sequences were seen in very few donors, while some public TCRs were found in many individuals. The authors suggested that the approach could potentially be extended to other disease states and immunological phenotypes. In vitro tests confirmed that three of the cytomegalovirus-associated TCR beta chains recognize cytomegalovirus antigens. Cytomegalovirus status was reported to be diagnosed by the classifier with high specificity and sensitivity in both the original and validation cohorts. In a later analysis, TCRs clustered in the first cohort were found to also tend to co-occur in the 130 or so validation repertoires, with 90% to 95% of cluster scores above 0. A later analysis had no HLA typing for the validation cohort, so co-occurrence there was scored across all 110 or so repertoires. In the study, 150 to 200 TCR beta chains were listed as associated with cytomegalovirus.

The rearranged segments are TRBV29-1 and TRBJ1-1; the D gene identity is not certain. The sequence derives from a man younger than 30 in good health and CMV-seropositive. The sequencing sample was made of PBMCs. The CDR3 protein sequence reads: CSVRYADSTEAFF. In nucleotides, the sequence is TGCAGCGTTCGTTATGCTGACTCCACTGAAGCTTTCTTT.